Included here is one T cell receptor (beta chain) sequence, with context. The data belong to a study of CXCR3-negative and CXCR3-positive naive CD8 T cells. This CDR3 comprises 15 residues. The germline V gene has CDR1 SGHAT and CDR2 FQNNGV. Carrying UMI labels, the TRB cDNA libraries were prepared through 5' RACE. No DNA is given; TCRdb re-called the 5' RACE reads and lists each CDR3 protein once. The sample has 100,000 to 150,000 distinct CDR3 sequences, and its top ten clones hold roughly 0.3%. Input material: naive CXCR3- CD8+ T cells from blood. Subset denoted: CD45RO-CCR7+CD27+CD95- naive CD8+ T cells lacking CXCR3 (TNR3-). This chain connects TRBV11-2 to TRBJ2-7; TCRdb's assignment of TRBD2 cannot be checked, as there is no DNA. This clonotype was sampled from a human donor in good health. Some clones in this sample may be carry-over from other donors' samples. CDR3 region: CASSLGGSQVYEQYF.